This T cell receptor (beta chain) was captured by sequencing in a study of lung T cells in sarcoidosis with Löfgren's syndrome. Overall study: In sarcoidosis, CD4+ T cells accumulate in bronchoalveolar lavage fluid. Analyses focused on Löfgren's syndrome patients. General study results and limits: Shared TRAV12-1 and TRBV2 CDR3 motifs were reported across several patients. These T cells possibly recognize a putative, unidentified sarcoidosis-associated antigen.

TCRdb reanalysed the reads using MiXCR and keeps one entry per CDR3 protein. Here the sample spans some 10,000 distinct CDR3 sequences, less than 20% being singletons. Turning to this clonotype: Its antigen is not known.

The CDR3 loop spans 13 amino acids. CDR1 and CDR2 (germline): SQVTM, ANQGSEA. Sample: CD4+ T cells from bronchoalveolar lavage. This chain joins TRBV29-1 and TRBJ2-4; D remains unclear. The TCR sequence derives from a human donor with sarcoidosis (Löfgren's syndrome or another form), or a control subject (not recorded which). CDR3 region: CGPGRRSINIQYF. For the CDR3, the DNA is TGCGGCCCCGGAAGGCGATCTATAAACATTCAGTACTTC.